This T cell receptor (beta chain) was profiled in a study of radiation and T cells in renal cell carcinoma (dated by TCRdb to the early 2020s). Describing the broader study: Samples came from a clinical trial, in which primary renal cell carcinomas received 15 Gy stereotactic body radiation therapy followed by nephrectomy 4 weeks later. In total, fewer than 55 samples underwent TCR beta sequencing: roughly 25 tumors plus 27 peripheral blood samples. Across all 50 or so samples, under 4,500,000 unique CDR3 nucleotide sequences, encoding about 2,700,000 unique CDR3 amino acid sequences, were identified.

On this clone: There is no known antigen for this receptor. Base qualities are not at hand, and no much larger clone is one base apart.

V trim: 3 bases; J trim: 8 bases; unmatched bases: 12. CDR1 and CDR2 are drawn from the germline V gene (reference sequence): MNHEY, SMNVEV. Including the terminal cysteine and phenylalanine, the CDR3 comprises 17 residues. CDR3 DNA is the only sequence kept; it has 51 bases, read in frame from the first base. TCR beta libraries were generated from genomic DNA with the immunoSEQ kit, following the manufacturer's recommendations. To prepare the libraries, a first multiplex PCR with proprietary primers was run, followed by a second PCR that added unique barcodes, and a bead cleanup was done after each round. A positive control reaction and a negative control reaction, both provided in the kit, were run with every batch of samples. The final libraries underwent checking on an Agilent 4200 TapeStation D1000 ScreenTape, volumetric pooling, and quantification by qPCR. An Illumina NextSeq500 fitted with a MidOutput 150-cycle cartridge performed the sequencing, running 156 Read1 cycles and 15 Index1 cycles with the kit's custom primers. The pooled library was loaded at roughly 0.93 pM, with a roughly 21% PhiX control spiked in. Turning to the authors' computational methods: Vendor-processed data were analyzed in R, and a clonotype was defined as all T cells sharing the same CDR3 nucleotide sequence. In the clone abundance analyses, frequencies in each sample were normalized to that sample's 10,000 most abundant clones. Public T cell clones, which averaged fewer than five per sample, were removed prior to analysis. A difference in abundance of at least 32-fold between compartments was used to define tumor-enriched and baseline blood-enriched clonotypes. A beta-binomial differential abundance model was used to identify clonotypes that were expanded or contracted between blood time points. Tumor-blood repertoire similarity was measured with the Baroni-Urbani and Buser coefficient, and group comparisons used two-tailed Wilcoxon tests in R. Entries here come from immuneACCESS through TCRdb and include only in-frame sequences with V and J called. Some clones fail to appear in such tables; in the studies checked, an unresolved V gene covers under half of the shortfall, and the cause of the remainder is unknown. That table supplies the V and J calls and clone size; D and trimming were determined from the DNA. Recorded for this sample are 100,000 to 150,000 clones; 81% of them occurred a single time. Together, the top ten hold 5.8% of the sample.

In the paper's terms, the time point label means: blood 2 weeks post-SBRT. This sample's treatment or condition label indicates: 15 Gy SBRT to primary tumor, nephrectomy 4 weeks later. To follow tumor-enriched clonotypes, serial peripheral blood was collected from radiation-treated patients at baseline and at 2 weeks and 4 weeks after SBRT. Every patient had renal cell carcinoma of clear cell pathology. Genomic DNA for TCR sequencing was prepared using the QIAamp DNA Blood Mini Kit (Qiagen). Only samples passing all quality control checks were included in the analyses. Study-wide findings and limitations: In blood, the top tumor clonotypes increased from baseline to 2 weeks after radiation and then shrank by 4 weeks, which suggests a temporary expansion of tumor-resident clones. The single-armed trial design could not address effects of radiation dose or scheduling on the TCR repertoire. Dynamics of the blood repertoire were not tracked past 4 weeks after treatment. Because pretreatment tumor biopsies were not available, the baseline intratumoral presence of clonotypes could not be determined.

The TCR originated in a man aged 50-60 years with renal cell carcinoma. Source: blood, taken from a patient whose treatment included radiotherapy and nephrectomy. The rearrangement joined TRBV27 to TRBJ2-1; 11 bases in the junction line up with TRBD2. The CDR3 protein is CASSFLRSGGARDEQFF. The sequence in DNA is TGTGCCAGCAGTTTTCTTCGTAGCGGGGGGGCCAGGGATGAGCAGTTCTTC.